These T cell receptor beta chains were read from a single sample in a study of shared clonotypes between healthy human individuals. TCRdb keeps only in-frame clones here, not all; method: immunoSEQ multiplex PCR. In the table there are roughly 1,100,000 clones, 65% to 80% of which are singletons. The specimen was memory CD4+ T cells sorted from blood. These receptors all come from a young man in good health. Each CDR3 is given without its conserved first and last residue. For some rows the clone size is stated as once, few or many, or as a class when expanded; others skip it.

NA	TRBV7-9	TRBJ1-3	ASSLWGGPNGNTIY
NA	TRBV7-6	TRBJ2-1	ASSPTSGGYNEQF
few	TRBV2	TRBJ2-4	ASQGAGAKNIQY
few	TRBV9	TRBJ1-2	ASSVTGTGVYGYT
NA	TRBV4-2	TRBJ1-5	ASSQDRHQPQH
NA	TRBV5-6	TRBJ2-5	ASSLVVSGGPGGETQY
NA	TRBV19	TRBJ2-3	ATRSGGRDTDTQY
NA	TRBV21-1	TRBJ2-7	ASSPLRGYTYEQY
NA	TRBV7-2	TRBJ2-1	ASSSLTGDEQF
NA	TRBV11-2	TRBJ2-2	ASSAQLGTGELF
NA	TRBV2	TRBJ1-6	ASSASGTGGRSPLH